This record covers a single T cell receptor (beta chain). The antigen is unknown. TCRdb's table, derived via immunoSEQ multiplex PCR, lists solely in-frame clones and lacks some. The sample holds around 67,000 clones; roughly 80% are singletons and the top ten take less than 25%. This record comes from a study of T cell responses to AZD1222 COVID-19 vaccine. Broader study findings: Seropositivity was recorded at baseline in only six AZD1222 recipients. Every sample of the repertoires postdated the peak T cell response.

The germline CDR1 and CDR2 sequences are SQVTM and ANQGSEA. The V segment lost 7 bases and the J segment 2 bases; nucleotides outside the gene matches: 6. CDR3 size: 13 residues. This sequence was found in an adult in good health. Sequencing was performed on peripheral blood, taken on day 0 of AZD1222 vaccination. V and J are TRBV29-1 and TRBJ1-1; 8 bases match TRBD1. In DNA, the CDR3 is TGCAGCGATAGAGGACAGGGTAACACTGAAGCTTTCTTT. This gives the protein CSDRGQGNTEAFF.